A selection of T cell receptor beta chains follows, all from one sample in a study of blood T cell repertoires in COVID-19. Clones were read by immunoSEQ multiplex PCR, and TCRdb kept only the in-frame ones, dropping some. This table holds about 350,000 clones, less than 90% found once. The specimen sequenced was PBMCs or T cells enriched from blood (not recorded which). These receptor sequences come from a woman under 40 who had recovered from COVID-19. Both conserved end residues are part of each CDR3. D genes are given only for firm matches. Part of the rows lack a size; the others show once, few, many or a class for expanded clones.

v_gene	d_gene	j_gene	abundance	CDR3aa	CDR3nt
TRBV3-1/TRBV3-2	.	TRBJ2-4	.	CASSQRTGMGLAKNIQYF	TGTGCCAGCAGCCAACGTACAGGGATGGGATTAGCCAAAAACATTCAGTACTTC
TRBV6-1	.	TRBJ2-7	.	CASSEWGRGYSYEQYF	TGTGCCAGCAGTGAATGGGGGAGGGGGTACTCCTACGAGCAGTACTTC
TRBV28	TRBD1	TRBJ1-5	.	CASSRQGPTNQPQHF	TGTGCCAGCAGCCGACAGGGGCCGACCAATCAGCCCCAGCATTTT
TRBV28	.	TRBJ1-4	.	CASSFQGFANEKLFF	TGTGCCAGCAGTTTCCAGGGCTTCGCTAATGAAAAACTGTTTTTT
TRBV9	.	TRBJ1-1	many	CASSVDWRGANTEAFF	TGTGCCAGCAGCGTAGATTGGCGGGGGGCTAACACTGAAGCTTTCTTT
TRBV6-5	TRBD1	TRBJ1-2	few	CASSQLGQGSGGYTF	TGTGCCAGCAGCCAGTTGGGACAGGGGAGCGGTGGCTACACCTTC
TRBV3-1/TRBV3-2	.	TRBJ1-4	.	CASSQDGVGEKLFF	TGTGCCAGCAGCCAAGACGGGGTTGGTGAAAAACTGTTTTTT
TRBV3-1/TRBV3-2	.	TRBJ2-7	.	CASSQNPLSMSYEQYF	TGTGCCAGCAGCCAAAATCCTTTAAGCATGAGCTACGAGCAGTACTTC
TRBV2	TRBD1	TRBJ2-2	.	CATVVGTGRANTGELFF	TGTGCCACCGTGGTAGGGACAGGGCGCGCGAACACCGGGGAGCTGTTTTTT
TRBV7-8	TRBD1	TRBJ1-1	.	CASSLSGQFNTEAFF	TGTGCCAGCAGCTTGTCGGGACAGTTTAACACTGAAGCTTTCTTT
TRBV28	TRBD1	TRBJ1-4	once	CASSSGYAGTDNEKLFF	TGTGCCAGCAGTTCCGGATACGCCGGGACAGATAATGAAAAACTGTTTTTT
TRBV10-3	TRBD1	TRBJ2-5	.	CATLGPGQGQETQYF	TGTGCCACATTGGGGCCGGGACAGGGGCAAGAGACCCAGTACTTC
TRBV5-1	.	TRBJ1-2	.	CASSLATDYGYTF	TGCGCCAGCAGCTTGGCGACAGACTATGGCTACACCTTC
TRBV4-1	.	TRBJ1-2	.	CASSPTTGGNHYGYTF	TGCGCCAGCAGCCCAACAACGGGGGGAAATCACTATGGCTACACCTTC
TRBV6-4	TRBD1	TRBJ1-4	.	CASSEPRDRGRLRGEKLFF	TGTGCCAGCAGTGAGCCCCGGGACAGGGGGCGTCTGCGTGGTGAAAAACTGTTTTTT
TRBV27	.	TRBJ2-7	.	CASSLTSSYEQYF	TGTGCCAGCAGTCTCACAAGCTCCTACGAGCAGTACTTC
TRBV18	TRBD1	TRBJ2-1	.	CASSQDRVTYNEQFF	TGTGCCAGCTCCCAAGACAGGGTAACCTACAATGAGCAGTTCTTC
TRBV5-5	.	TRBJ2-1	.	CASGPERTEPSYNEQFF	TGTGCCAGCGGACCAGAGCGGACAGAACCTTCCTACAATGAGCAGTTCTTC
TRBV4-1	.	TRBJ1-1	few	CASSQFPPPGNTEAFF	TGCGCCAGCAGCCAATTTCCGCCGCCGGGTAACACTGAAGCTTTCTTT
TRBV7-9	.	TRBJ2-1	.	CASSLLAGIQFYNEQFF	TGTGCCAGCAGCCTACTCGCGGGAATACAATTCTACAATGAGCAGTTCTTC
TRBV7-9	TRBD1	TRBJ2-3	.	CASSLFPTGGKDTQYF	TGTGCCAGCAGCTTATTTCCGACAGGGGGCAAAGATACGCAGTATTTT
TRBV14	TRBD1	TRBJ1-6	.	CASSLGQAYNSPLHF	TGTGCCAGCAGCCTAGGACAGGCATATAATTCACCCCTCCACTTT
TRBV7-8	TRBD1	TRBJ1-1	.	CASSPFGTGYRNTEAFF	TGTGCCAGCAGCCCTTTTGGGACAGGGTATAGGAACACTGAAGCTTTCTTT
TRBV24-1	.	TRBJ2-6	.	CATSDPSRDKFVLTF	TGTGCCACCAGTGACCCCTCCCGGGACAAATTCGTCCTGACTTTC
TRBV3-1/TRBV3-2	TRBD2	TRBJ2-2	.	CASSQGGLAGDTGELFF	TGTGCCAGCAGCCAAGGGGGACTAGCGGGGGACACCGGGGAGCTGTTTTTT
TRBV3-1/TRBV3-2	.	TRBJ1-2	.	CASSQDGLGSTGYTF	TGTGCCAGCAGCCAAGATGGTCTGGGCAGTACTGGCTACACCTTC
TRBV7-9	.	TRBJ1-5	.	CASSASNQPQHF	TGTGCCAGCAGCGCGAGCAATCAGCCCCAGCATTTT
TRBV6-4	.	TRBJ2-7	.	CASSDSDEQYF	TGTGCCAGCAGTGACTCCGACGAGCAGTACTTC
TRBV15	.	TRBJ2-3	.	CATSRAAGSDTQYF	TGTGCCACCAGCAGAGCCGCAGGGTCTGATACGCAGTATTTT
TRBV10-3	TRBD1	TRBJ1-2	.	CAISESTGSYYGYTF	TGTGCCATCAGTGAGTCGACAGGGTCCTACTATGGCTACACCTTC
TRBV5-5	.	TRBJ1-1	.	CASSLGQGGTEAFF	TGTGCCAGCAGCTTGGGGCAGGGAGGCACTGAAGCTTTCTTT
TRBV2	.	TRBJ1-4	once	CASGQSPTNEKLFF	TGTGCCAGCGGGCAGAGTCCAACTAATGAAAAACTGTTTTTT
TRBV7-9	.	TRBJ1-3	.	CASSLDLGARGTIYF	TGTGCCAGCAGCTTAGATCTAGGGGCCAGGGGCACCATATATTTT
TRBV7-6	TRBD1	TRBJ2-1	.	CASSQRTGDLYNEQFF	TGTGCCAGCAGCCAGCGGACAGGGGATCTATACAATGAGCAGTTCTTC
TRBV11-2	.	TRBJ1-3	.	CASSFSRVSGNTIYF	TGTGCCAGCAGCTTCTCCAGGGTCTCTGGAAACACCATATATTTT
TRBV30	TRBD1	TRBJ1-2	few	CAWSVHDRGLGGYTF	TGTGCCTGGAGTGTACACGACAGGGGGCTTGGGGGCTACACCTTC
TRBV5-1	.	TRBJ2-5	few	CASSLALTGGETQYF	TGCGCCAGCAGCTTGGCCTTAACCGGCGGGGAGACCCAGTACTTC
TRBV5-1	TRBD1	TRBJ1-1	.	CASSFAGQPLNTEAFF	TGCGCCAGCAGCTTCGCGGGACAGCCTTTGAACACTGAAGCTTTCTTT
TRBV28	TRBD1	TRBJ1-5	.	CASSFRGVLNQPQHF	TGTGCCAGCAGTTTCAGGGGGGTCCTCAATCAGCCCCAGCATTTT
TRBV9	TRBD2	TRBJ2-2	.	CASSAQVRGGGHGGELFF	TGTGCCAGCAGCGCCCAGGTCCGGGGCGGGGGGCATGGCGGGGAGCTGTTTTTT
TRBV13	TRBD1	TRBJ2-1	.	CASSLYLRDRGRSVYNEQFF	TGTGCCAGCAGCTTATACCTCCGGGACAGGGGGCGATCCGTCTACAATGAGCAGTTCTTC
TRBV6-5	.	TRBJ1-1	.	CASRPGLRTEAFF	TGTGCCAGCAGGCCGGGACTTCGGACTGAAGCTTTCTTT
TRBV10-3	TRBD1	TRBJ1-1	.	CAIRGTALEAFF	TGTGCCATCAGGGGGACAGCCCTTGAAGCTTTCTTT
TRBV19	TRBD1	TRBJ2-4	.	CASSDGGQGSNIQYF	TGTGCCAGTAGCGATGGGGGACAGGGGTCAAACATTCAGTACTTC
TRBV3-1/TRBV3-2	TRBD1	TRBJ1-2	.	CASSQYGQGASGGYTF	TGTGCCAGCAGCCAGTACGGACAGGGGGCTTCTGGGGGCTACACCTTC
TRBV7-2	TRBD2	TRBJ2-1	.	CASSLQRGAHYNEQFF	TGTGCCAGCAGCTTGCAGCGGGGGGCCCACTACAATGAGCAGTTCTTC
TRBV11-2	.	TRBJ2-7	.	CASSLRWSYEQYF	TGTGCCAGCAGCTTAAGGTGGAGCTACGAGCAGTACTTC